These T cell receptor beta chains were read from a single sample in a study of T cells in Graves' hyperthyroidism and ophthalmopathy. Each CDR3 protein is one row after TCRdb ran MiXCR on the multiplex PCR reads. The table records roughly 800,000 distinct CDR3 sequences, 38% of them present only once. Sequenced sample: blood. The receptor set was obtained from a young man with Graves' hyperthyroidism. Both conserved end residues are part of each CDR3. The D gene is left open where the match is weak. Rows may omit the clone size; those that give it use once, few, many or a size class.

.	TRBV12-3/TRBV12-4	.	14	TRBJ1-3	TGTGCCAGCAGTTTAGGGCAGCCTGGAAACACCATATATTTT	CASSLGQPGNTIYF
.	TRBV5-6	few	15	TRBJ1-5	TGTGCCAGCAGCAAGGCCCGGGGCGTAGATCAGCCCCAGCATTTT	CASSKARGVDQPQHF
.	TRBV7-3	few	13	TRBJ2-5	TGTGCCAGCAGCTTAGACGGCAATCAGCCCCAGTACTTC	CASSLDGNQPQYF
.	TRBV7-2	many	13	TRBJ2-5	TGTGCCAGCAGCTCCACCACCTTAGAGACCCAGTACTTC	CASSSTTLETQYF
.	TRBV2	many	12	TRBJ1-1	TGTGCCAGCAGTGTTGGGGGTATTGAAGCTTTCTTT	CASSVGGIEAFF
.	TRBV12-3/TRBV12-4	.	15	TRBJ1-1	TGTGCCAGCAGTTTGGACGGCTTGGGGAACACTGAAGCTTTCTTT	CASSLDGLGNTEAFF
.	TRBV7-2	many	16	TRBJ1-4	TGTGCCAGCAGCTTCTTGGGGGTCAGGCCAAATGAAAAACTGTTTTTT	CASSFLGVRPNEKLFF
.	TRBV5-5	.	16	TRBJ2-7	TGTGCCAGCAGCTTGTTGGGGACCCACCAGATCGACGAGCAGTACTTC	CASSLLGTHQIDEQYF
.	TRBV2	.	15	TRBJ1-6	TGTGCCAGCAGTGAAGCCAGGGGAGGAAATTCACCCCTCCACTTT	CASSEARGGNSPLHF
.	TRBV6-1	.	14	TRBJ1-5	TGTGCCAGCAGTGCGTCTCATAGCAATCAGCCCCAGCATTTT	CASSASHSNQPQHF
TRBD2	TRBV7-8	.	15	TRBJ2-5	TGTGCCAGCAGCTTAGAAGGCGGGGGGCGAGGGACCCAGTACTTC	CASSLEGGGRGTQYF
TRBD1	TRBV9	many	13	TRBJ2-7	TGTGCCAGCAGCGGAAGACAGGGGAACGAGCAGTACTTC	CASSGRQGNEQYF
TRBD1	TRBV6-5	.	13	TRBJ1-4	TGTGCCAGCAGGGACAGGAGTAATGAAAAACTGTTTTTT	CASRDRSNEKLFF
TRBD1	TRBV7-9	.	16	TRBJ2-5	TGTGCCAGCAGCTTAGGATGGGACAGGGCAGCGGAGACCCAGTACTTC	CASSLGWDRAAETQYF
.	TRBV7-3	.	13	TRBJ2-7	TGTGCCAGCAGCTCTGACGGGGGCTACGAGCAGTACTTC	CASSSDGGYEQYF
.	TRBV5-6	.	15	TRBJ1-1	TGTGCCAGCAGCTTGGAAGGTTTGGTGAACACTGAAGCTTTCTTT	CASSLEGLVNTEAFF
.	TRBV5-1	.	11	TRBJ2-7	TGCGCCAGCCCGCCCACCTACGAGCAGTACTTC	CASPPTYEQYF
.	TRBV20-1	many	13	TRBJ1-1	TGCAGCGCCCTACGTGGTTCGAACACTGAAGCTTTCTTT	CSALRGSNTEAFF
TRBD1	TRBV14	.	15	TRBJ1-4	TGTGCCAGCAGCCAGCGGGACAGGGTGTGGGAAAAACTGTTTTTT	CASSQRDRVWEKLFF
TRBD2	TRBV7-6	.	16	TRBJ2-7	TGTGCCAGCAGCTTAGCGGCGGGAGGGCCTCCCTACGAGCAGTACTTC	CASSLAAGGPPYEQYF
.	TRBV6-2/TRBV6-3	.	14	TRBJ2-5	TGTGCCAGCAAAACGGGACGGACGCAAGAGACCCAGTACTTC	CASKTGRTQETQYF
.	TRBV10-3	many	16	TRBJ1-2	TGTGCCATCAGCTCCGCCGGGCCCCACGATATATATGGCTACACCTTC	CAISSAGPHDIYGYTF
.	TRBV9	few	14	TRBJ2-7	TGTGCCAGCAGCGTGTTAGCGGTCTCCTACGAGCAGTACTTC	CASSVLAVSYEQYF
.	TRBV14	.	14	TRBJ1-2	TGTGCCAGCAGCCAAGGTTGGAATGACTATGGCTACACCTTC	CASSQGWNDYGYTF
.	TRBV4-1	few	15	TRBJ2-5	TGCGCCAGCAGCCAGACGCCGGGGGCCCAGGAGACCCAGTACTTC	CASSQTPGAQETQYF
.	TRBV12-3/TRBV12-4	.	14	TRBJ1-2	TGTGCCAGCAGTTTAGGAACACCGTTTTATGGCTACACCTTC	CASSLGTPFYGYTF
.	TRBV7-9	once	12	TRBJ2-7	TGCGCCAGCAGCCCGAGCTCCTACGGGCAGTACTTC	CASSPSSYGQYF
TRBD1	TRBV7-6	.	15	TRBJ1-6	TGTGCCAGCAGCCCCGGGACAGGAGTAGGCTCACCCCTCCACTTT	CASSPGTGVGSPLHF
.	TRBV12-3/TRBV12-4	few	13	TRBJ1-2	TGTGCCAGCAGTTTTTCAATAGGGGATGGCTACACCTTC	CASSFSIGDGYTF